This TCR beta chain was sequenced for a study of cytomegalovirus exposure and HLA in healthy donors (TCRdb year 2017). About the full investigation: An earlier analysis of approximately 640 of the donors reported about 250 Gb of sequence data and around 120 million unique TCR beta sequences from roughly 180 million T cells. An early release covering about 600 HLA-typed donors comprised about 300 gigabases of sequencing data and tens of millions of unique TCR sequences. Among the roughly 430 genotyped donors, around 81% belonged to the genetic ancestry cluster associated with self-reported Caucasian donors. The study was designed to test whether signatures of past pathogen exposure could be identified by cataloging public T cell receptors. The T cell repertoires of under 750 subjects were profiled by immunosequencing and related to cytomegalovirus serostatus. A separate validation cohort of about 110 different subjects was used in addition to the roughly 670-subject first cohort. High-throughput TCR immunosequencing, statistical association of individual TCRs with disease status, and machine learning were combined to predict cytomegalovirus infection status. To study patterns of TCR occurrence, a later analysis re-analyzed previously published TCR beta repertoires from under 750 donors and added high-resolution HLA genotyping. The later analysis used no new phenotypic data to find candidate immune exposures, relying instead on TCR beta sequences and their occurrence across donors. To decide whether each TCR beta V gene segment behaved as functional or pseudogenic, an earlier analysis of approximately 590 of the donors relied on high-throughput TCR beta sequencing. Donor age, sex, ethnicity and CMV serostatus were collected together with the repertoire data. In a later genetic analysis, genome-wide SNP genotypes for 398 of the 666 donors were used, and that subset was treated as a discovery cohort. All discovery cohort repertoires had been generated on a single sequencing platform. Both class I and class II loci were covered by HLA typing, at four-digit resolution. Typing coverage varied by locus: 629-630 donors for A, B, C, DRB1 and DQB1; approximately 500 for DQA1; about 570 for DPA1; fewer than 480 for DPB1. Roughly 5 DR-DQ haplotypes were handled as single units for association and clustering, since linkage in the cohort was strong. Among some 400 genotyped donors of the cohort, an average of around 220,000 unique TCR beta nucleotide sequences was sequenced per donor, of which about 18% were non-productive. Findings and caveats that apply to the study as a whole: In this cohort, only TCR beta chains were sequenced, and detectable features were limited by the absence of alpha or paired-chain data. When HLA alleles, especially DR and DQ, strongly co-occurred, attributing TCR associations to individual alleles was difficult. Most TCR sequences were observed very rarely across donors, whereas some public TCRs were present in many individuals. The presence/absence analyses assumed that sequencing depth was roughly uniform across donors, and that assumption may not be true. An earlier analysis of around 600 of the donors showed that most TCR beta V segments appeared in productive rearrangements either about 90% or about 30% of the time, which broadly matched IMGT annotations. A later analysis found that HLA-associated TCR beta chains were more clonally expanded and had lower generation probabilities than equally common non-associated chains. A later analysis found that TCR association rates varied across HLA loci, with DRB1 alleles showing the most associated TCRs and HLA-C alleles the fewest. According to a later genetic analysis, donors in an Asian-associated ancestry cluster had fewer N-insertions in productive TCRs than the roughly 670-donor mean. For the cohort, immune exposure information was limited to CMV serostatus. The study gave a list of under 200 TCR beta chains associated with cytomegalovirus. In a later analysis, over 15,000 TCR beta sequences were associated with specific HLA alleles at a false discovery rate of 0.05. In a later analysis, several top co-occurrence clusters were reported to appear linked to parvovirus B19, influenza, CMV and Epstein-Barr virus. It was suggested by the authors that the approach could potentially be generalized to other disease states and immunological phenotypes. A further reported finding was that TCR beta sequences accurately predicted the HLA-A and HLA-B alleles for most subjects in the first cohort. Most CMV-associated TCR beta chains appeared to be HLA-restricted in a later analysis, and the HLA associations seemed to be driven largely by CMV exposure. Roughly 17 rarely observed V segments, including chromosome 9 orphons, were excluded from the earlier analysis of several hundred of the donors because counts were too low. Cytomegalovirus status was reported to be diagnosed by the classifier with high specificity and sensitivity in both the original and validation cohorts. Some IMGT-functional V segments, including TRBV6-2 and TRBV6-3, could not be distinguished by the 87-base-pair reads and were therefore excluded. Linkage disequilibrium might explain the correlated functional status among segregating V segments, but an unknown experimental factor could not be excluded. A group of highly shared sequence variants was considered likely to be a technical artifact of the sequencing pipeline. An association between a missense DCLRE1C variant and V-gene and J-gene trimming of TCR beta chains was found in a later genetic analysis and replicated in an independent cohort. Because some donors lacked HLA typing at each locus, the association tests relied only on the typed subset. A few of the identified cytomegalovirus-associated TCR beta chains were confirmed in vitro to be specific for cytomegalovirus antigens.

To note about this clone: The specificity of this receptor is unknown. No much larger clonotype is one base removed from it; base qualities were not supplied.

In total, approximately 690 healthy bone marrow donors made up the cohort. Cohort members were all nominally healthy when sampled, although unrecorded immune exposures were likely present. The donor was CMV seropositive and belonged to the group of some 290 seropositive cohort members. Each donor provided a peripheral blood sample, and peripheral blood mononuclear cells were used for TCR beta sequencing. Genomic DNA extraction from the blood cell samples was performed with the Qiagen DNeasy Blood Extraction Kit. The CDR3 sequence holds 15 residues, the cysteine and phenylalanine included. Just the 45-base CDR3 DNA is kept, in frame starting at base 1. V is reduced by 5 bases and J by 2 bases, leaving a spacing of 13 bases between them. For CDR1 and CDR2, the germline V gene lists MNHEY and SVGAGI. The library relied on the immunoSEQ multiplex PCR assay. For the multiplex PCR, a mixture combining 60 forward primers for TCR Vbeta segments and 13 reverse primers for TCR Jbeta segments was used. A multiplex PCR assay on genomic DNA amplified the CDR3 region of rearranged TCR beta genes. The amplified TCR beta libraries were sequenced on the Illumina HiSeq System as 87-base-pair reads. In the original analysis: A later analysis tallied about 77 million unique TCR beta chains across the 666 repertoires, and about 10 million of those chains were shared by two or more donors. To remove PCR and sequencing errors, raw reads were error-corrected and collapsed into unique sequences using a nearest-neighbor algorithm that merged closely related sequences. Alignment of CDR3 sequences to IMGT reference sequences was used to assign V, D and J gene segments. For a sequence to be retained, a match of at least six nucleotides was required to both a V gene segment and a J gene segment. A rearrangement was called productive if the CDR3 had no stop codons and remained in frame with V and J, and every other rearrangement was called non-productive. Following IMGT convention, CDR3 was defined as the stretch from the second conserved V-encoded cysteine up to the conserved J-encoded phenylalanine. The earlier analysis of about 640 of the donors excluded any sequence lacking an unambiguous match to a single V gene segment. In an earlier analysis of 587 of the donors, V segments were called functional above 56.7% productive rearrangements and were called segregating when the between-donor standard deviation exceeded 5%. To diagnose cytomegalovirus status from the catalog of TCR beta chain sequences, a statistical classification framework was built. In a later analysis, TCR nucleotide sequences were compared against IMGT/GENE-DB human TR gene sequences so that V and J genes could be assigned. The TCRdist pipeline was used in a later analysis to assign CDR3 sequences and most-parsimonious VDJ recombination scenarios. In a later analysis, each TCR beta chain was defined by its CDR3 amino acid sequence together with its V-gene family, and reads without a unique V-gene family were excluded. A later analysis removed roughly 590 highly shared, low-generation-probability nucleotide sequences to deal with suspected cross-contamination and a sequencing artifact. A later analysis calculated a clonal expansion index for each public chain from normalized within-repertoire ranks of inferred template counts. In a later analysis, generation probabilities were computed using a VDJ recombination model fitted to out-of-frame rearrangements, and the results were checked against IGoR. A later analysis scored TCR-TCR, TCR-HLA and TCR-CMV co-occurrence with hypergeometric tests, applying a repertoire-size bias correction to TCR pairs. False discovery rates were estimated in a later analysis by permuting HLA or CMV assignments 20 times. In a later analysis, co-occurring TCRs were grouped using DBSCAN, with TCRdist sequence similarity added in when clustering inside HLA-allele-positive subsets. Repertoires with fewer than 30,000 or more than 120,000 public chains were left out of co-occurrence clustering, as were several repertoires with anomalous nucleotide sharing. TCRdb provides this immuneACCESS table in a form limited to in-frame rearrangements. Some clones are lacking; in checked studies, under half of them reflect an unresolved V gene, and why the rest are absent is not known. Clone size and the V and J calls come from that table; the DNA yielded D and trimming. Recorded for this sample are around 100,000 clones; about 80% of them occurred a single time. The ten largest clonotypes hold 5% to 6.5% of the sample.

The chain is assembled from TRBV6-5 and TRBJ1-3, and possibly TRBD1, on 6 matching bases. This receptor was identified in a man aged 55 to 69 in good health and CMV-seropositive. What was sequenced was PBMCs. This receptor carries the CDR3 CASSQGRLAGNTIYF. DNA sequence: TGTGCCAGCAGTCAGGGGCGATTGGCTGGAAACACCATATATTTT.